This T cell receptor (beta chain) was recovered during a study of OX40 agonist ivuxolimab in advanced cancers. The overall study: The group had a mean age of around 64 years, ranged from about 20 to 85, and was around 86% male. Study results and caveats: Not determined was the antigen specificity of the expanded peripheral T cells.

With respect to this clone: Its antigen is unidentified.

Autoimmune disease history or systemic immunosuppression barred patients. Drawing of blood for sampling happened at baseline, at cycle 4 day 1, and at cycle 7 day 1. Trimming removed 4 bases from V and 3 bases from J; junction bases left unmatched: 6. In germline, CDR1 is SGHNT, CDR2 YYREEE (reference sequence). CDR3 length: 14 amino acids. Method: immunoSEQ multiplex PCR; TCRdb's copy keeps in-frame clones and lacks some. The sample shows over 10,000 clones, around 84% of them seen only once. The source is an adult with an advanced solid tumor such as melanoma, head and neck, liver or kidney cancer. V gene TRBV5-4 combines with J gene TRBJ2-7; 8 bases map to TRBD1. The sample consisted of CD4+ or CD8+ T cells sorted from blood, taken in a trial of the OX40 agonist ivuxolimab. Here the CDR3 DNA reads TGTGCCAGCAGCCCGGGGACAGGCGGCTACGAGCAGTACTTC. Translation: CASSPGTGGYEQYF.